These 8 T cell receptor beta chains share one sample of origin, sequenced in a study of T cells after yellow fever vaccination. TCRdb passed the 5' RACE reads through MiXCR, listing each CDR3 protein once. The sample lists some 240,000 distinct CDR3 sequences; 3% to 3.5% were seen once. The specimen was CD4+ T cells sorted from PBMCs, collected 10 days after the yellow fever booster vaccination. The source of these receptors is a man between 18 and 29 years old who received the YFV17D yellow fever vaccine.

This clonotype appeared many times. The chain couples TRBV29-1 to TRBJ1-1; D uncertain. Trimming pared 2 bases from V and 5 bases from J, leaving 12 bases between. This CDR3 is built from 13 residues. Looked up from germline, CDR1 is SQVTM and CDR2 is ANQGSEA. CDR3 region: CSVELGRGTEAFF. CDR3 DNA: TGCAGCGTTGAACTAGGGCGCGGAACTGAAGCTTTCTTT.

This clonotype was recorded many times. The chain uses TRBV3-1 and TRBJ1-1; the D gene is possibly TRBD1 (5 bases). V was shortened by 4 bases and J by 11 bases, with 14 bases between the two germline ends. The CDR3 has 12 amino acids. Germline V gives CDR1 LGHDT, CDR2 YNNKEL (reference sequence). As DNA, the CDR3 is TGTGCCAGCAGCCCCCGGGGCAGGAGGGCTTTCTTT. Translation gives CASSPRGRRAFF.

The V and J genes are TRBV5-4 and TRBJ2-1, with D possibly being TRBD2 (5 bases). V shed 5 bases and J shed 7 bases, with 19 bases lying between them. CDR1 and CDR2 (germline): SGHNT, YYREEE (reference sequence). The CDR3 consists of 15 residues. CDR3 in DNA: TGTGCCAGCAGTATCGCGAGACTAAGTCAAAATGAGCAGTTCTTC. Its protein product is CASSIARLSQNEQFF.

This clonotype occurred a few times. The rearrangement joins TRBV7-9 to TRBJ1-1, with D perhaps TRBD1 (5 bases). CDR1 and CDR2 from the germline V gene are SEHNR and FQNEAQ (reference sequence). V was pared by 7 bases and J by 4 bases, with 16 bases between. The CDR3 totals 14 residues. The CDR3 protein is CASKSRDLGTEAFF. In DNA form, the CDR3 reads TGTGCCAGCAAAAGCAGGGATCTTGGCACTGAAGCTTTCTTT.

This clonotype was observed a handful of times. The chain carries TRBV4-3 and TRBJ2-1, with 9 positions matching TRBD2. CDR3 size: 18 residues. V gave up 0 bases and J gave up 2 bases; unmatched junction bases: 8. Germline V gene data show CDR1 as LGHNA and CDR2 as YSLEER. Here the CDR3 DNA reads TGCGCCAGCAGCCAAGATACCCAGCGGGGGGTCACCTACAATGAGCAGTTCTTC. It encodes CASSQDTQRGVTYNEQFF.

Only a few counts were recorded for this clonotype. This rearrangement joins TRBV5-1 to TRBJ1-1, with D possibly matching TRBD1 (5 bases). The CDR3 covers 16 residues. CDR1 and CDR2 from the germline V gene are SGHRS and YFSETQ. V was shortened by 2 bases and J by 1 base, with 15 bases between the two germline ends. The CDR3 reads CASSLSGVLRNTEAFF. CDR3 bases: TGCGCCAGCAGCTTATCGGGGGTGTTAAGGAACACTGAAGCTTTCTTT.

There are a few counts of this clonotype. The J gene is TRBJ1-1, the V gene TRBV19; TRBD1 might be the D (5 bases). V shed 7 bases and J shed 4 bases, with 25 bases lying between them. CDR1 and CDR2 from the germline V gene are LNHDA and SQIVND (reference sequence). This CDR3 has 17 amino acids. The CDR3 here is CASNHPRRGMKGTEAFF. For the CDR3, the DNA is TGTGCCAGTAACCACCCTCGGAGGGGAATGAAGGGCACTGAAGCTTTCTTT.

The V call is TRBV20-1, the J call TRBJ2-1; TRBD1 might be the D (7 bases). Deletions cut 7 bases from V and 7 bases from J, with 17 bases between. CDR1 DFQATT and CDR2 SNEGSKA come from the germline V gene (reference sequence). The CDR3 is made up of 13 amino acids. The CDR3 region is CSVQGGAENEQFF. The CDR3 nucleotides are TGCAGTGTGCAGGGGGGCGCAGAAAATGAGCAGTTCTTC.